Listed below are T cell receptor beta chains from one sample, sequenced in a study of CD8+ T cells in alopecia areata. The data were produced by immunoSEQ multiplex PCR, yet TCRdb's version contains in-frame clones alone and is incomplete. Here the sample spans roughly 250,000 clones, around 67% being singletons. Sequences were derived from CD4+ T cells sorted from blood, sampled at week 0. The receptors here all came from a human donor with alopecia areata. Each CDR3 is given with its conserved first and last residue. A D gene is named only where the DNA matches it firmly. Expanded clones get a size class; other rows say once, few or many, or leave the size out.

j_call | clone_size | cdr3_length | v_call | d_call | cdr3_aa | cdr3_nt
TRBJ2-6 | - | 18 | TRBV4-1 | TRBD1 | CASSQAPGGLGGANVLTF | TGCGCCAGCAGCCAGGCCCCAGGGGGCCTGGGTGGGGCCAACGTCCTGACTTTC
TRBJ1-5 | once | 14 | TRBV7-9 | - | CASSFSGSNQPQHF | TGTGCCAGCAGCTTTTCAGGGTCCAATCAGCCCCAGCATTTT
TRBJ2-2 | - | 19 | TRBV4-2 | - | CASSQDLQVRPANTGELFF | TGTGCCAGCAGCCAAGATCTTCAGGTCAGGCCCGCGAACACCGGGGAGCTGTTTTTT
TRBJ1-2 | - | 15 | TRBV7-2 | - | CASSSTGPLRGGYTF | TGTGCCAGCAGCTCGACCGGGCCCCTTAGGGGCGGCTACACCTTC
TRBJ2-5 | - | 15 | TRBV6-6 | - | CASSPTDGTWETQYF | TGTGCCAGCAGTCCGACGGACGGGACCTGGGAGACCCAGTACTTC
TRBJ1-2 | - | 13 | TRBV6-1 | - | CASREEVIYGYTF | TGTGCCAGCAGAGAGGAGGTGATCTATGGCTACACCTTC
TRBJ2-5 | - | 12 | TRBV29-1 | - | CSSGRYQETQYF | TGCAGCTCGGGACGGTACCAAGAGACCCAGTACTTC
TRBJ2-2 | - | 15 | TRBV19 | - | CASSTGLGNTGELFF | TGTGCCAGTAGTACCGGGCTTGGGAACACCGGGGAGCTGTTTTTT
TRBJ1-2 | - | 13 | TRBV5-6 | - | CASSFQASYGYTF | TGTGCCAGCAGTTTCCAGGCATCCTATGGCTACACCTTC
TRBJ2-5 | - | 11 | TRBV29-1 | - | CSVGDSETQYF | TGCAGCGTTGGGGATTCGGAGACCCAGTACTTC
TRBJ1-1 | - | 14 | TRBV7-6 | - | CASSLITGNTEAFF | TGTGCCAGCAGCTTAATCACAGGGAACACTGAAGCTTTCTTT
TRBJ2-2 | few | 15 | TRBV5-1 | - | CASRPQTMNTGELFF | TGCGCCAGCCGCCCTCAGACCATGAACACCGGGGAGCTGTTTTTT
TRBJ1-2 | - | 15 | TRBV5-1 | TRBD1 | CASSWGQGANYGYTF | TGCGCCAGCAGCTGGGGACAGGGAGCTAACTATGGCTACACCTTC
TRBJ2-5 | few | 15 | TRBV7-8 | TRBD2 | CASSLALLADETQYF | TGTGCCAGCAGCTTGGCCTTACTAGCGGATGAGACCCAGTACTTC
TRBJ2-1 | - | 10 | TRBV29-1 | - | CSVGVNEQFF | TGCAGCGTTGGTGTTAATGAGCAGTTCTTC
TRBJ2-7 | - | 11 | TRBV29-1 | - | CSVGANHEQYF | TGCAGCGTGGGGGCCAACCACGAGCAGTACTTC
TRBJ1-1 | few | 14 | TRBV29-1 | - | CSVEEIGVQAEAFF | TGCAGCGTTGAAGAGATAGGAGTCCAAGCTGAAGCTTTCTTT
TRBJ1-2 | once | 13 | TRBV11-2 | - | CASSLDSTYGYTF | TGTGCCAGCAGCCTGGACAGTACCTATGGCTACACCTTC
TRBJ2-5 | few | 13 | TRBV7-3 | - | CASSPGNSETQYF | TGTGCCAGCAGCCCGGGGAACTCGGAGACCCAGTACTTC
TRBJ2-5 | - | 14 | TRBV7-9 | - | CASSPGQNQETQYF | TGTGCCAGCAGCCCCGGACAGAACCAAGAGACCCAGTACTTC
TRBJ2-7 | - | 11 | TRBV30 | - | CAWSVRYEQYF | TGTGCCTGGAGTGTACGATACGAGCAGTACTTC
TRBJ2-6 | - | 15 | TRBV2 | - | CASSPYQAGANVLTF | TGTGCCAGCAGTCCGTACCAGGCTGGGGCCAACGTCCTGACTTTC
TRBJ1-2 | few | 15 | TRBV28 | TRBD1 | CASSSPIYRGGGYTF | TGTGCCAGCAGCTCCCCCATCTACAGGGGAGGGGGCTACACCTTC
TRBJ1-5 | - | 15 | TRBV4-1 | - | CASSLLGNANQPQHF | TGCGCCAGCAGCCTCCTGGGGAATGCGAATCAGCCCCAGCATTTT
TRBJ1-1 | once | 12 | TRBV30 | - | CAWSGVNTEAFF | TGTGCCTGGTCAGGGGTGAACACTGAAGCTTTCTTT
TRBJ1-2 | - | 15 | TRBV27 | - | CASSLVAGANYGYTF | TGTGCCAGCAGTTTGGTTGCAGGGGCCAACTATGGCTACACCTTC
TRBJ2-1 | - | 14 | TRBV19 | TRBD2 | CASSIERGYNEQFF | TGTGCCAGTAGTATTGAGCGGGGATACAATGAGCAGTTCTTC
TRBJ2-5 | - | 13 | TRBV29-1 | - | CSVAGRARETQYF | TGCAGCGTTGCCGGCAGGGCTCGAGAGACCCAGTACTTC
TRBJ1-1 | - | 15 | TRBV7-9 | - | CASSLSPGDATEAFF | TGTGCCAGCAGCTTATCACCAGGGGACGCCACTGAAGCTTTCTTT
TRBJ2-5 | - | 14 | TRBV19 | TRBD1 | CATSTGGRFETQYF | TGTGCCACCTCGACAGGGGGCAGGTTTGAGACCCAGTACTTC
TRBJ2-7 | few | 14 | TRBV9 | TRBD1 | CASSPRTGGYEQYF | TGTGCCAGCAGCCCCCGGACAGGGGGCTACGAGCAGTACTTC
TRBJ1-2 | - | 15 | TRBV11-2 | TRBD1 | CASSPLEGAVYGYTF | TGTGCCAGCAGCCCATTGGAGGGGGCGGTATATGGCTACACCTTC
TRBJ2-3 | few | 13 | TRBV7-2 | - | CASSSRGADTQYF | TGTGCCAGCAGCTCCCGGGGTGCAGATACGCAGTATTTT